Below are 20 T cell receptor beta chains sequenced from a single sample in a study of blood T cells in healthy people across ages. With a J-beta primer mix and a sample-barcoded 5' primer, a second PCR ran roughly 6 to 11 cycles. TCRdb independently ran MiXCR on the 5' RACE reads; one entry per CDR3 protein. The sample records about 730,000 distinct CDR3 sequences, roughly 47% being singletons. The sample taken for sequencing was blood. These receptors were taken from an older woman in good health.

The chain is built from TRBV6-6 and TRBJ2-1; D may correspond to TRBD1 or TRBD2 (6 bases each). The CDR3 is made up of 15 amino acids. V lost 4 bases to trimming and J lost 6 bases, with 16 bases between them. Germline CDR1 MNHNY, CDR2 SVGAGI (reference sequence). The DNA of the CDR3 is TGTGCCAGCAGTTTCCGGGACGGGGGCCTCAATGAGCAGTTCTTC. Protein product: CASSFRDGGLNEQFF.

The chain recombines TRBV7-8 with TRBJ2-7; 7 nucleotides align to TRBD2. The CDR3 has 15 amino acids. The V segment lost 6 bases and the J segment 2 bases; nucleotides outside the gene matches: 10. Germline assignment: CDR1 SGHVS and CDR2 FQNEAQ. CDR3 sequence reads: CASRPSSGVTYEQYF. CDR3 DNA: TGTGCCAGCAGGCCGTCTAGCGGTGTCACCTACGAGCAGTACTTC.

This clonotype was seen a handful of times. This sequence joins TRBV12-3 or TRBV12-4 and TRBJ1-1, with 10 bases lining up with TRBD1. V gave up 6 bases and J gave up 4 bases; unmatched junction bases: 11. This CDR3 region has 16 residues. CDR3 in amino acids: CASSPGTGDFGTEAFF. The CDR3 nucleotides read TGTGCCAGCAGCCCCGGGACAGGGGATTTCGGCACTGAAGCTTTCTTT.

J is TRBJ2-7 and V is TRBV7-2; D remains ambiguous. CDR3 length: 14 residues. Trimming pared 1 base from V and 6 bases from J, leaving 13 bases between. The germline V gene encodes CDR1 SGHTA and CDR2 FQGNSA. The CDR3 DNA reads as TGTGCCAGCAGCTTAGGAAGGGCTGGGCGCGAGCAGTACTTC. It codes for CASSLGRAGREQYF.

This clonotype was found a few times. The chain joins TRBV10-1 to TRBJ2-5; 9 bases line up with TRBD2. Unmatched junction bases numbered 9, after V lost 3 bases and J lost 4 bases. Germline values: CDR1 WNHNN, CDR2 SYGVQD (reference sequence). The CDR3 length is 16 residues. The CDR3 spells CASSDEGGGATETQYF. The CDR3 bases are TGCGCCAGCAGTGATGAGGGCGGGGGGGCCACAGAGACCCAGTACTTC.

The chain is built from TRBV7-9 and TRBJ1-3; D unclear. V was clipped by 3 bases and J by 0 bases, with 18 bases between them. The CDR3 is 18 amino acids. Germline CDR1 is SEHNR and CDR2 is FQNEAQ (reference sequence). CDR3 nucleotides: TGTGCCAGCAGCTTTAAGATCGGGGTCGGGAGCTCTGGAAACACCATATATTTT. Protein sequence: CASSFKIGVGSSGNTIYF.

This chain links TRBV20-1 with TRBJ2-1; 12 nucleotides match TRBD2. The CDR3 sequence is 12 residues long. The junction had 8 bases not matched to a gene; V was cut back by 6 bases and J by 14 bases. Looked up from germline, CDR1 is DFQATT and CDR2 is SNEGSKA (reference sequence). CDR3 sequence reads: CSARTSGEPEFF. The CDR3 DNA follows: TGCAGTGCCCGGACTAGCGGGGAGCCAGAGTTCTTC.

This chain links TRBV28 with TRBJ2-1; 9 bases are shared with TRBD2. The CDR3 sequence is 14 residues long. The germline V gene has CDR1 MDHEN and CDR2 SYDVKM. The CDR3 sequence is CAGTGLAANYEQFF. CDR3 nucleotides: TGTGCAGGGACGGGACTAGCAGCAAACTATGAGCAGTTCTTC.

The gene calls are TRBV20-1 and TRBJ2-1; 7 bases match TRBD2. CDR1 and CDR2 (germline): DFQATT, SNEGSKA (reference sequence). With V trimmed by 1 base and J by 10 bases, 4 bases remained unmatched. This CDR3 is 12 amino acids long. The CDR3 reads CSARAPSGEQFF. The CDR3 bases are TGCAGTGCTAGAGCCCCTAGCGGAGAGCAGTTCTTC.

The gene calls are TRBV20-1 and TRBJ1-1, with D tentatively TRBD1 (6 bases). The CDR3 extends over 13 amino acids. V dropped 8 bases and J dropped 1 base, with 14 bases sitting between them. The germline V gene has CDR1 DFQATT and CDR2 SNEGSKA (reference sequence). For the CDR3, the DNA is TGCAGTCCAGGCGACAGGAGGAACACTGAAGCTTTCTTT. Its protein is CSPGDRRNTEAFF.

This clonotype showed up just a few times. The CDR3 region is CASSLGGGQNSPLHF. CDR3 in DNA: TGTGCCAGCAGCTTAGGTGGGGGACAGAATTCACCCCTCCACTTT. This chain uses TRBV7-2 with TRBJ1-6, with 7 bases that match TRBD1. Germline V CDR1 and CDR2: SGHTA, FQGNSA. Trimming cost V 1 base and J 7 bases; bases outside gene matches: 4. The CDR3 runs 15 residues.

The DNA of the CDR3 is TGTGCCACCAGTGACCCCGGGACAGGTGATGGCTACACCTTC. Translated: CATSDPGTGDGYTF. This chain joins TRBV24-1 and TRBJ1-2; 8 bases are a match to TRBD1. CDR1 KGHDR and CDR2 SFDVKD come from the germline V gene. J gave up 6 bases and V 4 bases, and 6 bases lay outside the gene matches. The CDR3 is made up of 14 amino acids.

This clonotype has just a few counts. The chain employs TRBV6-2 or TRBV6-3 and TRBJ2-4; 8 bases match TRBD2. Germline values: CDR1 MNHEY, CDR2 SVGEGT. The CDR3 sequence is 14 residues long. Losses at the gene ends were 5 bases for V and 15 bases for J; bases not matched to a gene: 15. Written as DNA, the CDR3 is TGTGCCAGCAGTGAGGCCATCCCGGGGCTAGCGGGGTACTTC. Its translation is CASSEAIPGLAGYF.

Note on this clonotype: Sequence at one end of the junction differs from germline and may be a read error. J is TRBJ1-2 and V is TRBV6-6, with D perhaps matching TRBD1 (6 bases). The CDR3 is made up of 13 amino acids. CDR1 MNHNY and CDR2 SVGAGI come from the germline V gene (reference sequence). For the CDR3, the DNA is TGTGCCAGCAGTGACTCGGACAGTCATGGCTACACCTTC. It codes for CASSDSDSHGYTF.

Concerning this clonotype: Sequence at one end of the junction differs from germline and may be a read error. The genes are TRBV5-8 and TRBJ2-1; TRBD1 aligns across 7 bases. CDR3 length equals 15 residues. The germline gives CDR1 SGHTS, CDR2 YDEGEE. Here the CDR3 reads CASSSPGQVDNGQFF. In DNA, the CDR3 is TGTGCCAGCAGCTCCCCCGGACAGGTCGACAATGGGCAGTTCTTC.

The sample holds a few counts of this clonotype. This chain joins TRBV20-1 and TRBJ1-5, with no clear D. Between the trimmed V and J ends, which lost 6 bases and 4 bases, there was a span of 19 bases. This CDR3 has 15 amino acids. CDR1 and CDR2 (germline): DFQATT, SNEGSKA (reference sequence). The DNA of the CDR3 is TGCAGTGCCCTGCTGGGGTCGAAGGAAAATCAGCCCCAGCATTTT. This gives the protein CSALLGSKENQPQHF.

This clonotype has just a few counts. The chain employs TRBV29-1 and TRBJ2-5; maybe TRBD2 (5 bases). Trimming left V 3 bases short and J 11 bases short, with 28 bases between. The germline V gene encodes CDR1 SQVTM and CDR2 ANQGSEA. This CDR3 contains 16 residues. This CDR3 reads CSVDGLSNDYLNEQYF. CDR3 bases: TGCAGCGTTGATGGCCTATCTAATGACTACCTCAATGAGCAGTACTTC.

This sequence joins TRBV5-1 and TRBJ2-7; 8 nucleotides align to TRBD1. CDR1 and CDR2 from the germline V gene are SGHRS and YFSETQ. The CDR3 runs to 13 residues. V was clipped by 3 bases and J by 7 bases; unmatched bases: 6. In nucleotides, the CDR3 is TGCGCCAGCAGCTCCCAGGGGGCGCGGGAGCAGTACTTC. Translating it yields CASSSQGAREQYF.

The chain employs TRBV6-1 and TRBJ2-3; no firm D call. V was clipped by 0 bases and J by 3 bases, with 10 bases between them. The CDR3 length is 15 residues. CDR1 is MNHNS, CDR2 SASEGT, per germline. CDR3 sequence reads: CASSEAILGTDTQYF. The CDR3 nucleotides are TGTGCCAGCAGTGAAGCGATACTTGGGACAGATACGCAGTATTTT.

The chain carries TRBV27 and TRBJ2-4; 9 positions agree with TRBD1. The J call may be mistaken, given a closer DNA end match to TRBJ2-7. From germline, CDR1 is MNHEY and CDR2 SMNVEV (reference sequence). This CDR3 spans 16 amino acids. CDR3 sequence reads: CASSPYPGTGTYEQYF. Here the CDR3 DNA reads TGTGCCAGCAGTCCCTACCCCGGGACAGGGACATACGAGCAGTACTTC.